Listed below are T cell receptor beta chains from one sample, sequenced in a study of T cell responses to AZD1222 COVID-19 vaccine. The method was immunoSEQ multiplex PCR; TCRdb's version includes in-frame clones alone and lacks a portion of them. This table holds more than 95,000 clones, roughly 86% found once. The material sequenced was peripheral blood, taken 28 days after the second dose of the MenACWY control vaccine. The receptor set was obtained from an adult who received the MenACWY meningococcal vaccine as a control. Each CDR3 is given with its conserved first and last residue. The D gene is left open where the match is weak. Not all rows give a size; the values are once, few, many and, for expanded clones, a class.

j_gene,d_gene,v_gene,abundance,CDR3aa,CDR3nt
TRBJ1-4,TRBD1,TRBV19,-,CATQNRGATNEKLFF,TGTGCCACACAGAACAGGGGTGCAACTAATGAAAAACTGTTTTTT
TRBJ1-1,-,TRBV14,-,CASSQPGMNTEAFF,TGTGCCAGCAGCCAACCAGGGATGAACACTGAAGCTTTCTTT
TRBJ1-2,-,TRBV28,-,CASSLPLSQGYSGYTF,TGTGCCAGCAGTTTGCCCCTTTCTCAGGGGTATAGCGGCTACACCTTC
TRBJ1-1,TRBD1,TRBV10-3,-,CAISDREATEAFF,TGTGCCATCAGCGACAGGGAGGCCACTGAAGCTTTCTTT
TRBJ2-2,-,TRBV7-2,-,CASSPTYLNTGELFF,TGTGCCAGCAGTCCTACCTATCTGAACACCGGGGAGCTGTTTTTT
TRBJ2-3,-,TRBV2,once,CASRLQGHTQYF,TGTGCCAGCAGACTTCAGGGACATACGCAGTATTTT
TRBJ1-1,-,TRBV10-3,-,CAIGDGDLTEAFF,TGTGCCATCGGGGATGGGGATTTGACTGAAGCTTTCTTT
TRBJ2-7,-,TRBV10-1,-,CASSDSGASSYEQYF,TGCGCCAGCAGTGATTCGGGGGCCTCGTCCTACGAGCAGTACTTC
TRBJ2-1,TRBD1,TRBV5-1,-,CASSLANLWADRVNEQFF,TGCGCCAGCAGCTTGGCCAATTTGTGGGCGGACAGGGTCAATGAGCAGTTCTTC
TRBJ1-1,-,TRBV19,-,CASSTERGTLNTEAFF,TGTGCCAGTAGTACCGAAAGGGGAACCTTAAACACTGAAGCTTTCTTT
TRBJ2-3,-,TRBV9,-,CASSTRPGVTQYF,TGTGCCAGCAGCACCCGACCAGGGGTTACGCAGTATTTT
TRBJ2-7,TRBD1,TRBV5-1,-,CASSQGQASYEQYF,TGCGCCAGCAGCCAGGGACAGGCCTCCTACGAGCAGTACTTC
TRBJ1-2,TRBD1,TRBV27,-,CASSWIKGTGGNYGYTF,TGTGCCAGCAGTTGGATTAAAGGGACAGGGGGCAACTATGGCTACACCTTC